The present T cell receptor (beta chain) was sequenced within a study of radiation and T cells in renal cell carcinoma. On the study more broadly: Nephrectomy followed 15 Gy stereotactic body radiation by 4 weeks. Points from the study as a whole: From baseline, blood top tumor clonotypes peaked at 2 weeks post-radiation. Without pretreatment biopsies, baseline tumor clonotype presence was undetermined.

There are 14 residues in the CDR3. Trimming cost V 0 bases and J 5 bases; bases outside gene matches: 2. Germline V gene lookup returns CDR1 SGHDT and CDR2 YYEEEE. The assay was immunoSEQ multiplex PCR, and TCRdb's table has in-frame clones only and misses some. Of 130,000 or so clones listed, over 65% are singletons. This clone was seen a handful of times. Its antigen is as yet unknown. The time point was: baseline pretreatment blood. Treatment given: 15 Gy SBRT to primary tumor, nephrectomy 4 weeks later. Serial blood draws occurred at baseline and 2 and 4 weeks post-SBRT. V is TRBV5-6 and J is TRBJ2-5; 9 bases agree with TRBD1. The sequenced sample was blood, obtained from a patient whose treatment included radiotherapy and nephrectomy. This sequence originates from a woman in her forties or fifties with renal cell carcinoma. CDR3 sequence reads: CASSLDRGRETQYF. The CDR3 region has the DNA TGTGCCAGCAGCTTGGACAGGGGGCGGGAGACCCAGTACTTC.